This T cell receptor beta chain was recovered during a study of OX40 agonist ivuxolimab in advanced cancers. At the level of the whole study: Ivuxolimab was a fully human IgG2 agonistic monoclonal antibody targeting the costimulatory receptor OX40 (CD134). Intravenous ivuxolimab was administered to patients every 2 weeks at six dose levels: 0.01, 0.1, 0.3, 1.5, 3 and 10 mg/kg. Of the approximately 50 patients in dose escalation, about 20 had hepatocellular carcinoma, approximately 15 had melanoma, 9 had renal cell carcinoma and 9 had head and neck cancer. The dose-escalation cohort was about 86% male with a mean age of roughly 62 years, ranging from roughly 20 to 80. Patients were allowed to have had prior anti-PD-1, anti-PD-L1 or anti-CTLA-4 therapy, and about 40% of the dose-escalation patients had been treated with checkpoint inhibitors. Three dose-escalation patients achieved partial responses, one with hepatocellular carcinoma and two with cutaneous melanoma. The point of sequencing TCRbeta in the periphery was to test whether ivuxolimab changed TCR sequence diversity and drove clonal T-cell expansion. The monotherapy dose-escalation portion (N ≈ 55 patients) of the phase I ivuxolimab trial is reported in the paper. Summary of the overall study and its limitations: At doses from 0.1 to 3.0 mg/kg, clonal expansion was seen in both CD4+ and CD8+ blood T cells between baseline and week 6. Low levels of normalized T-cell clonal expansion were also shown by some nonresponding patients. Which antigens the clonally expanded peripheral T cells were specific for was not determined. In the 0.1-3.0 mg/kg groups, partial responders were among the patients with the lowest normalized peripheral clonal expansion, particularly in CD8+ T cells. After ivuxolimab, more expanded clones were found on average in CD8+ T cells than in CD4+ T cells.

The trial excluded patients who had a history of autoimmune disease or who were on systemic immunosuppression. In every dose cohort, peripheral blood was drawn for TCR sequencing at baseline, cycle 4 day 1, and cycle 7 day 1. Samples came from an open-label, multicenter, first-in-human phase I dose-escalation trial of ivuxolimab. Adults with locally advanced or metastatic head and neck squamous cell, hepatocellular, melanoma or renal cell carcinoma were enrolled in the trial. Before TCR sequencing, CD4+ and CD8+ T cells were separately sorted from peripheral blood. This clone was found once. The antigen this receptor binds is unknown. No base quality values were provided; no much bigger clone lies one nucleotide off. After removal of 3 bases from V and 1 base from J, the junction retains 5 bases not matched to a gene. CDR1 and CDR2 are drawn from the germline V gene (reference sequence): GTSNPN, SVGIG. From its cysteine to its phenylalanine, the CDR3 spans 15 amino acids. The DNA shown is the 45-base CDR3, in frame from base 1.

Genomic DNA was isolated from the sorted cells so that the TCRbeta CDR3 region could be sequenced. The immunoSEQ Assay was used to sequence the TCRbeta CDR3 regions. TCRdb took over this immuneACCESS table, retaining in-frame rearrangements with V and J assigned. Such tables are incomplete; in checked studies, under half of the missing clones stem from an unresolved V gene, and the remainder is unexplained. The sample has approximately 76,000 clones on record, 85% to 90% of them singletons. Approximately 0.86% of the sample comes from the top ten. The material was CD4+ or CD8+ T cells sorted from blood, obtained in a trial of the OX40 agonist ivuxolimab. This sequence uses TRBV30 and TRBJ2-2, and TRBD1 matches 7 of the central bases. The receptor was isolated from an adult with an advanced solid tumor such as melanoma, head and neck, liver or kidney cancer. CDR3 region: CAWRFRDRNTGELFF. Here is the DNA: TGTGCCTGGAGATTCCGGGACAGGAACACCGGGGAGCTGTTTTTT. The CDR3, completed at both ends by the reference TRBV30 and TRBJ2-2 genes, gives the full variable domain SQTIHQWPATLVQPVGSPLSLECTVEGTSNPNLYWYRQAAGRGLQLLFYSVGIGQISSEVPQNLSASRPQDRQFILSSKKLLLSDSGFYLCAWRFRDRNTGELFFGEGSRLTVL.